This TCR beta chain is drawn from a study of blood T cell repertoires in COVID-19. Cohort 3 recovered donors had two negative PCRs, clearance, or symptom resolution. J was trimmed by 8 bases and V by 9 bases; bases with no gene match: 14. The CDR3 totals 15 residues. CDR1 is LNHDA, CDR2 SQIVND, per germline (reference sequence). In the authors' workflow: Researchers report that nucleated cell counts were estimated from reference gene primer amplification. Using immunoSEQ multiplex PCR, the repertoire was profiled, and TCRdb retains in-frame clones only, with some absent. V, J and clone size are those of that table, while D and trimming were read from the DNA. The table lists some 400,000 clones, around 87% of them singletons.

V and J are TRBV19 and TRBJ2-1; 9 nucleotides line up with TRBD1. Sequenced input: PBMCs or T cells enriched from blood (not recorded which). The TCR sequence derives from a man aged 25-45 years who had recovered from COVID-19. The DNA for the CDR3 is TGTGCCAGACCGGACAGGGGAGAGGCTAAGGATGAGCAGTTCTTC. Protein product: CARPDRGEAKDEQFF.